What follows are 29 T cell receptor beta chains derived from one specimen sequenced in a study of cytomegalovirus exposure and HLA in healthy donors (dated by TCRdb to about 2017). Preparation of the library involved the immunoSEQ multiplex PCR assay. This is the immuneACCESS table as TCRdb keeps it, with only in-frame sequences that have V and J called. A part of the clones is gone; compared with another copy, unresolved V genes explain less than half, and the rest is unexplained. The table for this sample lists more than 55,000 clones; 90% of them were counted only once. The ten biggest clones cover roughly 3% of the sample. The sequencing input was PBMCs. The origin of the receptors is a man between 18 and 29 years old in good health and CMV-seronegative.

This chain uses TRBV28 with TRBJ1-2; 11 bases fit TRBD1. This CDR3 is built from 14 residues. With 5 bases clipped from V and 7 bases from J, the junction kept 6 bases outside the gene matches. Germline assignment: CDR1 MDHEN and CDR2 SYDVKM. In DNA, the CDR3 is TGTGCCAGCAGTGACGCCGGGACAGGGGGTGGCTACACCTTC. Translated, it gives CASSDAGTGGGYTF.

The genes are TRBV6-4 and TRBJ2-1; 10 nucleotides align to TRBD2. The V gene end was trimmed by 2 bases and the J gene end by 6 bases; junction bases not matched to a gene: 4. Germline CDR1 is MRHNA and CDR2 is SNTAGT. The CDR3 extends over 15 amino acids. This CDR3 reads CASSDGASGSNEQFF. CDR3 sequence (DNA): TGTGCCAGCAGTGACGGGGCTAGCGGGAGCAATGAGCAGTTCTTC.

The V gene is TRBV19, the J gene TRBJ1-5; 7 bases map to TRBD1. The CDR3 sequence is 16 residues long. Per the germline V gene, CDR1 is LNHDA and CDR2 is SQIVND (reference sequence). Unmatched junction bases numbered 7, after V lost 4 bases and J lost 1 base. The CDR3 nucleotides read TGTGCCAGTAGTAGGGGGACAGCGAGGAGCAATCAGCCCCAGCATTTT. This translates into CASSRGTARSNQPQHF.

The chain is built from TRBV7-2 and TRBJ2-7; D is perhaps TRBD2 (5 bases). The CDR3 totals 13 residues. CDR1 SGHTA and CDR2 FQGNSA come from the germline V gene. V was trimmed by 3 bases and J by 1 base, leaving 7 bases between them. The CDR3: CASSFEGSYEQYF. The DNA of the CDR3 is TGTGCCAGCAGCTTTGAGGGTTCCTACGAGCAGTACTTC.

The gene calls are TRBV6-5 and TRBJ2-7, with D possibly matching TRBD1 (6 bases). In germline, CDR1 is MNHEY, CDR2 SVGAGI. The ends were cut back, 8 bases at V and 6 bases at J, with 17 bases in the middle. There are 13 residues in the CDR3. The CDR3 loop is CASGYRARGEQYF. The CDR3 DNA reads TGTGCCAGCGGATACAGGGCGCGCGGCGAGCAGTACTTC.

The chain carries TRBV19 and TRBJ2-7; D gene unclear. Germline loops: CDR1 LNHDA, CDR2 SQIVND (reference sequence). The CDR3 contains 15 residues. With 3 bases removed from V and 3 bases from J, the gap between germline ends came to 15 bases. Written as DNA, the CDR3 is TGTGCCAGTAGTATCCAAGAGGCGCACTTCTACGAGCAGTACTTC. Translated, it gives CASSIQEAHFYEQYF.

The chain is built from TRBV25-1 and TRBJ2-2; possible D gene TRBD2, 6 bases. Trimming pared 7 bases from V and 0 bases from J, leaving 18 bases between. CDR3 length: 17 residues. Germline V gene lookup returns CDR1 MGHDK and CDR2 SYGVNS. DNA for the CDR3: TGTGCCAGCACCCCAGAGGAGGGACCAGCGAACACCGGGGAGCTGTTTTTT. Translated, it gives CASTPEEGPANTGELFF.

This chain links TRBV6-5 with TRBJ1-2; 8 bases match TRBD1. The CDR3 has 14 amino acids. J lost 6 bases, V lost 1 base, and 4 bases had no gene match. CDR1 is MNHEY, CDR2 SVGAGI, per germline. The CDR3 nucleotides are TGTGCCAGCAGTTACTTGGGACAGGCCAATGGCTACACCTTC. Translated: CASSYLGQANGYTF.

The chain uses TRBV27 and TRBJ1-1, with D hard to call. The germline V gene encodes CDR1 MNHEY and CDR2 SMNVEV (reference sequence). V was shortened by 0 bases and J by 5 bases, with 10 bases between the two germline ends. CDR3 length: 14 amino acids. The CDR3 loop is CASSLSRAGTEAFF. The CDR3 DNA reads as TGTGCCAGCAGTTTATCGAGGGCAGGAACTGAAGCTTTCTTT.

This chain links TRBV5-4 with TRBJ2-7; D is possibly TRBD2 (5 bases). V lost 1 base to trimming and J lost 0 bases, with 8 bases between them. Germline loops: CDR1 SGHNT, CDR2 YYREEE (reference sequence). The CDR3 totals 14 residues. CDR3 in amino acids: CASSLRGRSYEQYF. CDR3 DNA sequence: TGTGCCAGCAGCTTGAGAGGGCGCTCCTACGAGCAGTACTTC. Full variable domain (outside the CDR3, taken from reference TRBV5-4 and TRBJ2-7): ETGVTQSPTHLIKTRGQQVTLRCSSQSGHNTVSWYQQALGQGPQFIFQYYREEENGRGNFPPRFSGLQFPNYSSELNVNALELDDSALYLCASSLRGRSYEQYFGPGTRLTVT.

The CDR3 DNA reads as TGCGCCAGCAGTCAACTAGATCCGAGCACAGATACGCAGTATTTT. Translated, it gives CASSQLDPSTDTQYF. This chain links TRBV10-1 with TRBJ2-3; maybe TRBD2 (5 bases). CDR1 and CDR2 (germline): WNHNN, SYGVQD (reference sequence). There are 15 residues in the CDR3. V was trimmed by 5 bases and J by 0 bases, leaving 12 bases between them.

V gene TRBV5-4 combines with J gene TRBJ2-7; D might be TRBD1 (6 bases). Looked up from germline, CDR1 is SGHNT and CDR2 is YYREEE (reference sequence). CDR3 length: 15 residues. Trimming left V 0 bases short and J 3 bases short, with 13 bases between. The CDR3 here is CASSLDLTGRYEQYF. DNA for the CDR3: TGTGCCAGCAGCTTGGACCTAACAGGGCGCTACGAGCAGTACTTC.

The chain uses TRBV5-1 and TRBJ2-5, with D maybe TRBD2 (5 bases). The V gene's germline CDR1 is SGHRS and CDR2 YFSETQ. The CDR3 runs to 15 residues. Between the trimmed V and J ends, which lost 1 base and 5 bases, there was a span of 15 bases. The CDR3 region has the DNA TGCGCCAGCAGCTTGTCAGGCGGGCCCCGCGAGACCCAGTACTTC. Its protein product is CASSLSGGPRETQYF.

The CDR3 sequence: CAWSHGWTGSTGELFF. The CDR3 DNA follows: TGTGCCTGGAGTCACGGGTGGACAGGGAGCACCGGGGAGCTGTTTTTT. The chain carries TRBV30 and TRBJ2-2; 8 bases fit TRBD1. CDR1 and CDR2 (germline): GTSNPN, SVGIG (reference sequence). The V and J ends lost 2 bases and 4 bases, in that order; junction bases with no gene match: 9. CDR3 length: 16 residues.

CDR3 residues: CAWRSGTAAKETQYF. The DNA of the CDR3 is TGTGCCTGGAGATCCGGGACAGCGGCTAAGGAGACCCAGTACTTC. The chain uses TRBV30 and TRBJ2-5; 7 nucleotides align to TRBD1. The CDR3 spans 15 residues. The V and J ends lost 3 bases and 5 bases, in that order; junction bases with no gene match: 12. From germline, CDR1 is GTSNPN and CDR2 SVGIG (reference sequence).

This chain joins TRBV6-5 and TRBJ2-7; 9 nucleotides match TRBD1. The CDR3 runs to 15 residues. J lost 6 bases, V lost 6 bases, and 12 bases had no gene match. Germline lookup yields CDR1 MNHEY and CDR2 SVGAGI. This CDR3 reads CASSSAGTGSREQYF. CDR3 nucleotide sequence: TGTGCCAGCAGCTCCGCCGGGACAGGGAGCCGCGAGCAGTACTTC.

The chain joins TRBV18 to TRBJ1-1, with D maybe TRBD1 (6 bases). The CDR3 has 13 amino acids. Trimming removed 6 bases at V and 4 bases at J, with 12 bases between. Germline V lookup: CDR1 KGHSH, CDR2 LQKENI. The CDR3 nucleotides read TGTGCCAGCTCGCAGGGGCTTCTCACTGAAGCTTTCTTT. This gives the protein CASSQGLLTEAFF.

This chain connects TRBV28 to TRBJ2-7; maybe TRBD1 (5 bases). The length of the CDR3 is 13 residues. Germline CDR1 is MDHEN and CDR2 is SYDVKM. The V end was cut by 3 bases, the J end by 12 bases, with 18 bases between. The CDR3 region has the DNA TGTGCCAGCAGTTTGGAACACAGGTATTGGCCGTACTTC. Protein sequence: CASSLEHRYWPYF.

This CDR3 reads CASSLGLAGGPYEQYF. In DNA, the CDR3 is TGCGCCAGCAGCTTGGGCCTAGCGGGAGGACCCTACGAGCAGTACTTC. The genes are TRBV5-1 and TRBJ2-7, with 11 bases matching TRBD2. V dropped 0 bases and J dropped 2; count of bases not matched to a gene: 4. Germline V gives CDR1 SGHRS, CDR2 YFSETQ. The CDR3 contains 16 residues.

This chain connects TRBV4-1 to TRBJ2-1; weak D call: TRBD2 (6 bases). This CDR3 has 15 residues. With 0 bases removed from V and 5 bases from J, the gap between germline ends came to 11 bases. Germline V gives CDR1 MGHRA, CDR2 YSYEKL. For the CDR3, the DNA is TGCGCCAGCAGCCAAGAGCGGGGTATCAACAATGAGCAGTTCTTC. It translates to CASSQERGINNEQFF.

The CDR3 DNA sequence: TGCGCCAGCAGCTTGGAACCAATAGCGGGAGACGAGCAGTACTTC. It translates to CASSLEPIAGDEQYF. The chain couples TRBV5-1 to TRBJ2-7, with TRBD2 matching 9 bases. The germline V gene encodes CDR1 SGHRS and CDR2 YFSETQ. This CDR3 region has 15 residues. V gave up 0 bases and J gave up 5 bases; unmatched junction bases: 6.

This clone was detected once. This rearrangement joins TRBV29-1 to TRBJ2-3; 9 bases align to TRBD2. Germline V gene sequence: CDR1 SQVTM, CDR2 ANQGSEA. The length of the CDR3 is 20 residues. The J segment lost 1 base and the V segment lost 6 bases, leaving 23 bases of the junction unmatched. The CDR3 sequence: CSVLSVPMREGRPGTDTQYF. Written as DNA, the CDR3 is TGCAGCGTCTTGAGTGTCCCCATGCGGGAGGGTCGGCCCGGCACAGATACGCAGTATTTT.

The chain joins TRBV11-2 to TRBJ1-1, with D possibly being TRBD1 (5 bases). The CDR3 spans 15 residues. V was clipped by 2 bases and J by 5 bases, with 15 bases between them. Germline CDR1 SGHAT, CDR2 FQNNGV. As DNA, the CDR3 is TGTGCCAGCAGCTTAACGACAGCTGGAGGGACTGAAGCTTTCTTT. The encoded protein is CASSLTTAGGTEAFF.

V is TRBV7-9 and J is TRBJ1-1; 8 bases are shared with TRBD1. The CDR3 is 14 residues long. V lost 5 bases, J lost 2 bases, and 4 bases stayed unmatched. Germline V gives CDR1 SEHNR, CDR2 FQNEAQ (reference sequence). The CDR3: CASSVTGGNTEAFF. CDR3 nucleotide sequence: TGTGCCAGCAGCGTAACAGGGGGAAACACTGAAGCTTTCTTT.

J is TRBJ2-2 and V is TRBV2, with D hard to call. The CDR3 runs 14 residues. CDR1 is SNHLY, CDR2 FYNNEI, per germline. Trimming stripped 5 bases from V and 1 base from J, with 8 bases between. The CDR3 here is CASSFRRNTGELFF. The CDR3 region has the DNA TGTGCCAGCAGTTTTCGGAGGAACACCGGGGAGCTGTTTTTT.

CDR3 coding DNA: TGTGCCAGCAGCGTGACACAGAGAACCTCTGGAAACACCATATATTTT. Protein: CASSVTQRTSGNTIYF. This sequence joins TRBV9 and TRBJ1-3; D is uncertain. The CDR3 covers 16 residues. Trimming took off 2 bases at V and 0 bases at J, with 12 bases between the two ends. CDR1 is SGDLS and CDR2 is YYNGEE in the germline V gene.

The rearrangement links TRBV7-9 to TRBJ1-1, with D tentatively TRBD1 (6 bases). There are 15 residues in the CDR3. Trimming cost V 1 base and J 1 base, with 10 bases left between them. Germline CDR1 is SEHNR and CDR2 is FQNEAQ (reference sequence). CDR3 sequence (DNA): TGTGCCAGCAGCTTAGTAGCGGGACAGAACACTGAAGCTTTCTTT. It is translated as CASSLVAGQNTEAFF.

The DNA for the CDR3 is TGCGCCAGCAGCCGGGACTTGAACAATGAGCAGTTCTTC. Translation: CASSRDLNNEQFF. The genes are TRBV5-1 and TRBJ2-1; D may be TRBD2 (6 bases). Germline-derived CDR1 and CDR2 are SGHRS and YFSETQ. V was shortened by 4 bases and J by 5 bases, with 10 bases between the two germline ends. The CDR3 consists of 13 residues.

V and J are TRBV4-1 and TRBJ2-1; TRBD2 matches at 12 bases. The V segment lost 2 bases and the J segment 5 bases; nucleotides outside the gene matches: 4. Germline V gene sequence: CDR1 MGHRA, CDR2 YSYEKL. This CDR3 spans 16 amino acids. CDR3 DNA: TGCGCCAGCAGCCAACCCACTAGCGGGAGGAACAATGAGCAGTTCTTC. Its protein product is CASSQPTSGRNNEQFF.